This TCR beta chain was recorded in a study of control samples from healthy donors and cancer patients. The CDR3 runs 16 residues. V was clipped by 9 bases and J by 0 bases; unmatched bases: 10. Per the germline V gene, CDR1 is MDHEN and CDR2 is SYDVKM. Produced via immunoSEQ multiplex PCR; TCRdb's table is partial and in-frame only. Among under 130,000 clones listed, roughly 80% were seen once. This clonotype originated in a woman aged 50 to 65 in good health. Source material: blood. The rearrangement links TRBV28 to TRBJ2-5; 10 bases match TRBD2. The DNA for the CDR3 is TGTGCCAGTACGCCTAGCGGGGGTGGGTACCAAGAGACCCAGTACTTC. Translating gives CASTPSGGGYQETQYF.